This entry features one TCR beta chain sequence. Its target is not known. The method was immunoSEQ multiplex PCR; TCRdb's version includes in-frame clones alone and lacks a portion of them. Of over 2 million clones detected, roughly 92% appear once; the ten largest clones hold 0.37%. These data come from a study of shared clonotypes between healthy human individuals. About the research overall: Plates per donor: three CD4 naive, three CD4 memory, two CD8 naive, one CD8 memory. Notes on the study in general: Richness estimates generally favored naive over memory subsets.

CDR1 and CDR2 (germline): SNHLY, FYNNEI. The CDR3 totals 15 residues. The germline V and J ends were trimmed by 5 bases and 5 bases, with 16 bases remaining between them. Researchers partitioned CD4+ cells into CD45RA+ naive and CD45RA-negative memory subsets. The receptor was derived from a man between 18 and 29 years old in good health. Some clones in this sample may be carry-over from other donors' samples. Material for sequencing was naive CD4+ T cells from PBMCs. The subset here: CD45RA+ positively selected. The chain combines TRBV2 with TRBJ1-5; D is possibly TRBD1 (5 bases). The CDR3 protein is CASSSQGSWDQPQHF. The DNA for the CDR3 is TGTGCCAGCAGTTCCCAGGGATCCTGGGATCAGCCCCAGCATTTT.